The 3 T cell receptor beta chains below come from one sample, sequenced in a study of blood T cell repertoires in COVID-19. Profiled with immunoSEQ multiplex PCR; TCRdb holds only in-frame clones, not every one. The sample holds 150,000 to 160,000 clones, 75% to 85% seen once. The sample was peripheral blood. These receptors originate from a man between 60 and 70 years old with acute or convalescent COVID-19.

For the CDR3, the DNA is TGTGCCAGCAGCTTCACCGGAGGACCTGAAGCTTTCTTT. Encoded protein: CASSFTGGPEAFF. V is TRBV5-4 and J is TRBJ1-1; no clear D gene. CDR1 is SGHNT and CDR2 is YYREEE in the germline V gene (reference sequence). Trimming removed 2 bases from V and 6 bases from J, with 11 bases in between. The CDR3 runs 13 residues. Full variable domain (remainder filled in from reference TRBV5-4 and TRBJ1-1): ETGVTQSPTHLIKTRGQQVTLRCSSQSGHNTVSWYQQALGQGPQFIFQYYREEENGRGNFPPRFSGLQFPNYSSELNVNALELDDSALYLCASSFTGGPEAFFGQGTRLTVV.

The rearrangement links TRBV2 to TRBJ2-7; the D is unclear. Trimming removed 7 bases at V and 3 bases at J, with 13 bases between. CDR1 and CDR2 (germline): SNHLY, FYNNEI. The CDR3 loop spans 13 amino acids. CDR3 in amino acids: CASNFRSFYEQYF. As DNA, the CDR3 is TGTGCCAGCAACTTTCGTTCTTTCTACGAGCAGTACTTC. Full variable domain (remainder filled in from reference TRBV2 and TRBJ2-7): EPEVTQTPSHQVTQMGQEVILRCVPISNHLYFYWYRQILGQKVEFLVSFYNNEISEKSEIFDDQFSVERPDGSNFTLKIRSTKLEDSAMYFCASNFRSFYEQYFGPGTRLTVT.

This sequence joins TRBV5-4 and TRBJ2-1, with D perhaps matching TRBD2 (5 bases). Germline values: CDR1 SGHNT, CDR2 YYREEE (reference sequence). The V gene lost 1 base and the J gene lost 4 bases, with 15 bases spanning the gap. The CDR3 covers 16 residues. The CDR3 loop is CASSLSVPSQYNEQFF. The CDR3 DNA is TGTGCCAGCAGCTTGTCGGTTCCTAGCCAGTACAATGAGCAGTTCTTC.